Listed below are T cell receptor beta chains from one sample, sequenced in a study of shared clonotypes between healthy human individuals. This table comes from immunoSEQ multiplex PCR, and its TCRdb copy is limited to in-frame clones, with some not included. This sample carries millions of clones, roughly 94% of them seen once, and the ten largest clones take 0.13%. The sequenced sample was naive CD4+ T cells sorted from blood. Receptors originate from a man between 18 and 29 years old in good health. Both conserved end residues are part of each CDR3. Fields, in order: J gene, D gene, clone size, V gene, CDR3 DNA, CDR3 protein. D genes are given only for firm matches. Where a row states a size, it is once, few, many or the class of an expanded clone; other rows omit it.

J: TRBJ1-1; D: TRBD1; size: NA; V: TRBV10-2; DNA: TGCGCCAGCAGTGTTAACCCACAGGGGCTGGGGACTGAAGCTTTCTTT; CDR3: CASSVNPQGLGTEAFF
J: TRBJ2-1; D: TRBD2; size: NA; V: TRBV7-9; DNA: TGTGCCAGCAGTCTCAAGGTGGGACTAGCGGACAATGAGCAGTTCTTC; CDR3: CASSLKVGLADNEQFF
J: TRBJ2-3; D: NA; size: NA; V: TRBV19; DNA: TGTGCCAGTAGTGCCGGGACAACCGGCGTCGGGGATACGCAGTATTTT; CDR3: CASSAGTTGVGDTQYF
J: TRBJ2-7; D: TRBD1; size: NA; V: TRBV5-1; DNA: TGCGCCAGCAGCTTGGATGTGGCCACAGGGGGCAACGAGCAGTACTTC; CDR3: CASSLDVATGGNEQYF
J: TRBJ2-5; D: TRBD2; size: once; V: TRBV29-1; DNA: TGCAGTGGACTAGCGGGGCTCCCCCAAGAGACCCAGTACTTC; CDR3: CSGLAGLPQETQYF
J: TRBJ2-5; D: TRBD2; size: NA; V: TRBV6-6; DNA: TGTGCCAGCAGACGTGATAGCGGGGGTACCGACGGGACCCAGTACTTC; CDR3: CASRRDSGGTDGTQYF
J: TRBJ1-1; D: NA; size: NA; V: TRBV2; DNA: TGTGCCAGCAGTGAGCAGGGAGGCGCCACTGAAGCTTTCTTT; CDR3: CASSEQGGATEAFF
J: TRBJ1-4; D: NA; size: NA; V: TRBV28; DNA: TGTGCCAGCAGTTTAGTAGGGTCTAATGAAAAACTGTTTTTT; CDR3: CASSLVGSNEKLFF
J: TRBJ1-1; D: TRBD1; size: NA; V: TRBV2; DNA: TGTGCCAGCAGTGGACAGGGGAGCTTGAACACTGAAGCTTTCTTT; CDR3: CASSGQGSLNTEAFF
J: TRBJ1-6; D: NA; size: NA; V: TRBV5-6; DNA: TGTGCCAGCAGCTTGCAAGGAAACTCCTATAATTCACCCCTCCACTTT; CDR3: CASSLQGNSYNSPLHF
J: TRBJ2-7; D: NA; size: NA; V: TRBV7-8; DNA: TGTGCCAGCAGCTCCCGGACAGAGTCCTACGAGCAGTACTTC; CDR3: CASSSRTESYEQYF
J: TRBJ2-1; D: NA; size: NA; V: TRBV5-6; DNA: TGTGCCAGCAGCTTGGATAGGGACTCAGGGAAAAATGAGCAGTTCTTC; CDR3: CASSLDRDSGKNEQFF
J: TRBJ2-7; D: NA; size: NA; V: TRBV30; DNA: TGTGCCTGGAGGAACACCGGGGCCTACGAGCAGTACTTC; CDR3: CAWRNTGAYEQYF
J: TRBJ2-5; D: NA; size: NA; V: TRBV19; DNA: TGTGCCACTGCAGGGGCAGGCGAAGAGACCCAGTACTTC; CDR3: CATAGAGEETQYF